This T cell receptor (beta chain) was retrieved from a study of neurological immune-mediated disorders. This clonotype has a count of ten or more. TCRdb fed the 5' RACE reads into MiXCR, producing one record per CDR3 protein. The data hold fewer than 40,000 distinct CDR3 sequences, with around an eighth observed a single time. The time point is: longitudinal time-point 2. Sequencing was performed on PBMCs. The TCR sequence derives from a woman between 40 and 55 years old in good health.

The CDR3 DNA reads as TGCAGCGTTTTTCAGGGCGGTGAAAAACTGTTTTTT. Its protein is CSVFQGGEKLFF. V and J are TRBV29-1 and TRBJ1-4; D is perhaps TRBD1 (5 bases). CDR3 size: 12 residues. CDR1 SQVTM and CDR2 ANQGSEA come from the germline V gene. The V end lost 5 bases, the J end lost 7 bases, and 11 bases lay between the germline ends.